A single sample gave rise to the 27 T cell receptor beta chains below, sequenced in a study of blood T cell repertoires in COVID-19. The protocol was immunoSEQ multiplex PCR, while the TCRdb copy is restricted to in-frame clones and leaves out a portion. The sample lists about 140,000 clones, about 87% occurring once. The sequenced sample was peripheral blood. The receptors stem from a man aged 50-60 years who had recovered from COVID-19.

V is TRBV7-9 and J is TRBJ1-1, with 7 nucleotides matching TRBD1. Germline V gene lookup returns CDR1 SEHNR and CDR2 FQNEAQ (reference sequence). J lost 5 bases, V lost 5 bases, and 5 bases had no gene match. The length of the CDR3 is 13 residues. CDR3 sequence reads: CASSLKQGTEAFF. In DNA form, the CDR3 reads TGTGCCAGCAGCCTTAAACAGGGGACTGAAGCTTTCTTT.

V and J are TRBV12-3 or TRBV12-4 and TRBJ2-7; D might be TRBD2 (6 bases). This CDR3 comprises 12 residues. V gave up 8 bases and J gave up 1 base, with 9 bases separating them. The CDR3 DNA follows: TGTGCCAGCCGGGACTCGTCCTACGAGCAGTACTTC. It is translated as CASRDSSYEQYF.

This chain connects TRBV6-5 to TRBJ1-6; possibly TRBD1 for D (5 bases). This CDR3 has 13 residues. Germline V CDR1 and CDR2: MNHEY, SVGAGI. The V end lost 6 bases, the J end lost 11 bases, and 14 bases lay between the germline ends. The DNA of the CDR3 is TGTGCCAGCAGACGACAGCGTGGGACACCCCTCCACTTT. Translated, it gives CASRRQRGTPLHF.

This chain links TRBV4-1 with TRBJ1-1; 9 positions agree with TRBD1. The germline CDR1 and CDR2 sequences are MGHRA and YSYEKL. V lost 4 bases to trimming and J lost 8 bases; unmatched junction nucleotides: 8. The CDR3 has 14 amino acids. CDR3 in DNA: TGCGCCAGCAGCCCGCAACAGGGGGCAGGGGAAGCTTTCTTT. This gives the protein CASSPQQGAGEAFF.

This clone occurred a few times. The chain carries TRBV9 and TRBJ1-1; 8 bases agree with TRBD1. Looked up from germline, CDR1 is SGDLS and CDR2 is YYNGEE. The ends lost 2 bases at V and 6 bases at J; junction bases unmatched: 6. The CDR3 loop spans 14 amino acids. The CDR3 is CASSVSPTGAEAFF. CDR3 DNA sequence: TGTGCCAGCAGCGTTTCGCCGACAGGGGCTGAAGCTTTCTTT.

This CDR3 reads CASSPADISTQYF. For the CDR3, the DNA is TGCGCCAGCAGCCCCGCAGACATTAGTACGCAGTATTTT. The chain uses TRBV5-1 and TRBJ2-3; D unclear. This CDR3 contains 13 residues. The V gene lost 4 bases and the J gene lost 8 bases, with 14 bases spanning the gap. Germline V gene lookup returns CDR1 SGHRS and CDR2 YFSETQ.

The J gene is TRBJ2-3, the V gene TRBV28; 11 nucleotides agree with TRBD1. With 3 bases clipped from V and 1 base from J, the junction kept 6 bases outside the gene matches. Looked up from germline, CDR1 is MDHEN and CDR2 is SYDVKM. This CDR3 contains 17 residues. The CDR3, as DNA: TGTGCCAGCAGTTTGGACAGGGGGCTGTGGGGCACAGATACGCAGTATTTT. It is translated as CASSLDRGLWGTDTQYF.

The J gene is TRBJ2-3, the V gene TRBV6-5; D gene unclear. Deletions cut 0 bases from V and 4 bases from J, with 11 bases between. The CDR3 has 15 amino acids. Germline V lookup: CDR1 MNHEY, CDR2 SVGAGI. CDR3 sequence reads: CASSYSTLGSDTQYF. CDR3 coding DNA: TGTGCCAGCAGTTACTCCACCCTCGGGTCAGATACGCAGTATTTT.

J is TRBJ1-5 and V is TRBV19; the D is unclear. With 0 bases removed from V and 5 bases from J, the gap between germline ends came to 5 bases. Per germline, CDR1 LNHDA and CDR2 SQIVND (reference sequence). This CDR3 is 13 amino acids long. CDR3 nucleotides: TGTGCCAGTAGTATAGACTCCGATCAGCCCCAGCATTTT. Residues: CASSIDSDQPQHF.

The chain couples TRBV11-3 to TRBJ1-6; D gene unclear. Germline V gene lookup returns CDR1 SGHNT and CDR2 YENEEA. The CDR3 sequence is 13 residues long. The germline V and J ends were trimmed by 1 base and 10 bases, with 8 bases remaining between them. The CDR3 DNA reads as TGTGCCAGCAGCTTAGTTACAGAGTCACCCCTCCACTTT. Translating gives CASSLVTESPLHF.

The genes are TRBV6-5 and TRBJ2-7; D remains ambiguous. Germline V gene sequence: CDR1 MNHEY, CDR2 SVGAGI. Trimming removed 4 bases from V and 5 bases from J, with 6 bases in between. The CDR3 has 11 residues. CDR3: CASSSRHEQYF. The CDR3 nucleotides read TGTGCCAGCAGTTCTAGGCACGAGCAGTACTTC.

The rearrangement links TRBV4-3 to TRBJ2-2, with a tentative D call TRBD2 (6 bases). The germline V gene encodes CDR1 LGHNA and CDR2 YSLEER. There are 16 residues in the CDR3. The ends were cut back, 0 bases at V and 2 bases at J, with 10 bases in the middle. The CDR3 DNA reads TGCGCCAGCAGCCAAGAGTCTAGCGCTAACACCGGGGAGCTGTTTTTT. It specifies CASSQESSANTGELFF.

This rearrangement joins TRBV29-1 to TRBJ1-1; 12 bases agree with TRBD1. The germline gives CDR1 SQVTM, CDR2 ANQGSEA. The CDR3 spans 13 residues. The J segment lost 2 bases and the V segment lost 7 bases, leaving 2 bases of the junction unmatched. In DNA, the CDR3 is TGCAGCGCCGGGACAGGGGGCAACACTGAAGCTTTCTTT. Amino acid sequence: CSAGTGGNTEAFF.

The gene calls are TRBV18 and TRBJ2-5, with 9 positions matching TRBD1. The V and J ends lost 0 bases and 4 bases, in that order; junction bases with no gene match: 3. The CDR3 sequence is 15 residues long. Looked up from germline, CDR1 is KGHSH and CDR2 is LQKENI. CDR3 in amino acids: CASSPPTGGRETQYF. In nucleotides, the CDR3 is TGTGCCAGCTCACCACCGACAGGGGGACGAGAGACCCAGTACTTC.

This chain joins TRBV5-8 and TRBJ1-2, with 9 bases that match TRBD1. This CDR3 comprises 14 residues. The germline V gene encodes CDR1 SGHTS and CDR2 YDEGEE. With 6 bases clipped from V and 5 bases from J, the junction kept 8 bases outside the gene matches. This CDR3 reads CASTTGQGRYGYTF. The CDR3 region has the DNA TGTGCCAGCACGACGGGACAGGGCCGATATGGCTACACCTTC. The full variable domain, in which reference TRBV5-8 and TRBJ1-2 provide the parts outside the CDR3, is EAGVTQSPTHLIKTRGQQATLRCSPISGHTSVYWYQQALGLGLQFLLWYDEGEERNRGNFPPRFSGRQFPNYSSELNVNALELEDSALYLCASTTGQGRYGYTFGSGTRLTVV.

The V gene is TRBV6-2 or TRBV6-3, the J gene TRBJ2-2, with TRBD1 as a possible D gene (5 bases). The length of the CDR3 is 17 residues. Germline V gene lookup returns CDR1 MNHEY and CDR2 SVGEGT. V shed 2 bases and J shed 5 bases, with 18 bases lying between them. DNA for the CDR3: TGTGCCAGCAGTTACCGCCCTGGTCAGGGAATGACCGGGGAGCTGTTTTTT. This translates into CASSYRPGQGMTGELFF.

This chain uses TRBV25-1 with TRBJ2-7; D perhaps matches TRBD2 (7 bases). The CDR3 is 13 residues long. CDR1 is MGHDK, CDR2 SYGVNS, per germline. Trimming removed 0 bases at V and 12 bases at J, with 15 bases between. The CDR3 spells CASSEYNGGRRYF. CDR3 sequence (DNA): TGTGCCAGCAGTGAATATAACGGGGGGCGGCGGTACTTC.

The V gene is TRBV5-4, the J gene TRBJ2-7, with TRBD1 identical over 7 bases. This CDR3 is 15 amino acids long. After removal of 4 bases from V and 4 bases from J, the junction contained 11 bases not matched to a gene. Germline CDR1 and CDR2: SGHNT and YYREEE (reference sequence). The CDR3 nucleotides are TGTGCCAGCAGCCCGCGGACAGGACCTTCATACGAGCAGTACTTC. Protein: CASSPRTGPSYEQYF.

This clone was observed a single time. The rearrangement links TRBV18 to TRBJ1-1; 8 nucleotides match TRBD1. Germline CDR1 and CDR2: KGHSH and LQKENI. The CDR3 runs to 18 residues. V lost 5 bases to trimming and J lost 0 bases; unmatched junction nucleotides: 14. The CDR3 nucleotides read TGTGCCAGCTCAAAAAACAGCGGACAGGGATACATGAACACTGAAGCTTTCTTT. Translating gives CASSKNSGQGYMNTEAFF.

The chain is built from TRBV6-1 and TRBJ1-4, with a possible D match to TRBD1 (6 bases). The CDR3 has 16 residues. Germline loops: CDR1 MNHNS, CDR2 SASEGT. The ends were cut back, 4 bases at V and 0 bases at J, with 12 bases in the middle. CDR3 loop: CASSGWGQPTNEKLFF. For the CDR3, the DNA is TGTGCCAGCAGTGGTTGGGGACAACCAACTAATGAAAAACTGTTTTTT.

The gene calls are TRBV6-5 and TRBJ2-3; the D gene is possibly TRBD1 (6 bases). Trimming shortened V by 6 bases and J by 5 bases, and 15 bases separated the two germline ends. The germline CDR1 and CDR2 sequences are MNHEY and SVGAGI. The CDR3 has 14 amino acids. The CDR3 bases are TGTGCCAGCAGGACCCCAGGGGCCGTAGATACGCAGTATTTT. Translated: CASRTPGAVDTQYF.

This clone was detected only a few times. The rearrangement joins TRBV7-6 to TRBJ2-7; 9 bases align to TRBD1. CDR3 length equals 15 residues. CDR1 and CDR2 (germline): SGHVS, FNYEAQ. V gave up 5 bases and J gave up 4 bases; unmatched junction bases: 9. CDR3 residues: CASSKQTGGFYEQYF. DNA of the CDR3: TGTGCCAGCAGCAAGCAGACAGGGGGGTTTTACGAGCAGTACTTC.

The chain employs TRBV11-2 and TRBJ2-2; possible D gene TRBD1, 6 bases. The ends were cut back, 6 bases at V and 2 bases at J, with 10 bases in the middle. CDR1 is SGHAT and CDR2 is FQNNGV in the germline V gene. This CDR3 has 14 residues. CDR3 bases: TGTGCCAGCAGGTGGACAGAAAACACCGGGGAGCTGTTTTTT. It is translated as CASRWTENTGELFF.

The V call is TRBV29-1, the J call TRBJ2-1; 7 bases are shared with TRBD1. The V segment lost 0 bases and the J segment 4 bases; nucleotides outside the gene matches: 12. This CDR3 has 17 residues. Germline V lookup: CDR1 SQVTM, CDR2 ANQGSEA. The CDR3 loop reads CSVEDLTGVSIYNEQFF. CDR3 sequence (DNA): TGCAGCGTTGAAGATCTTACAGGGGTTTCGATATACAATGAGCAGTTCTTC.

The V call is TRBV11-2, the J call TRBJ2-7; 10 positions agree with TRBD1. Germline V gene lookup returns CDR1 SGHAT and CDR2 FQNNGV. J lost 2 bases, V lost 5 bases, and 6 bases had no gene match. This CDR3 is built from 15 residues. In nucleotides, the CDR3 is TGTGCCAGCAGCAAAGAAGGGACAGGGGCCTACGAGCAGTACTTC. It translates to CASSKEGTGAYEQYF.

The CDR3 here is CASGGRSEEKLFF. Written as DNA, the CDR3 is TGTGCCAGCGGAGGGCGCTCGGAGGAAAAACTGTTTTTT. The chain recombines TRBV7-2 with TRBJ1-4, with D hard to call. Germline loops: CDR1 SGHTA, CDR2 FQGNSA. Trimming left V 8 bases short and J 8 bases short, with 15 bases between. The CDR3 has 13 amino acids.

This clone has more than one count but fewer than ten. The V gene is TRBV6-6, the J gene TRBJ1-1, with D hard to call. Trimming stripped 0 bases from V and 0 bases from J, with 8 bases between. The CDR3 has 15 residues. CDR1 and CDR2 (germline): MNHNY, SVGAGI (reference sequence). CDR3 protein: CASSYSVELNTEAFF. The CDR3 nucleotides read TGTGCCAGCAGTTACTCGGTCGAGTTGAACACTGAAGCTTTCTTT.